The source of this T cell receptor (beta chain) is a study of PD-L1 blockade in urothelial cancer. On the study more broadly: Patients went on atezolizumab at some point between 2012 and 2014, receiving 1,200 mg intravenously every 3 weeks. From 0 to 3 prior chemotherapy regimens had been given to the patients. Analyzed time points were 3 weeks (second dose) and 6 weeks after therapy began. Findings and caveats of the study: Those with durable benefit had larger increases in tumor-associated blood clones at 3 weeks.

Looked up from germline, CDR1 is MNHEY and CDR2 is SVGAGI. J was trimmed by 4 bases and V by 6 bases; bases with no gene match: 1. The CDR3 runs to 12 residues. A note on this clone: Its antigen is still unknown.

Profiling relied on immunoSEQ multiplex PCR, and the TCRdb table lists in-frame clones only, not all of them. The data hold tens of thousands of clones, with over 80% observed a single time. Time point reported: pretreatment peripheral blood. Here the sequenced sample was PBMCs, taken around atezolizumab (anti-PD-L1) treatment. The rearrangement uses TRBV6-5 and TRBJ2-3; 7 bases match TRBD2. The TCR originated in a woman in her seventies with urothelial cancer. Here the CDR3 DNA reads TGTGCCAGCAGCGCGGGGGCAGATACGCAGTATTTT. Protein sequence: CASSAGADTQYF.